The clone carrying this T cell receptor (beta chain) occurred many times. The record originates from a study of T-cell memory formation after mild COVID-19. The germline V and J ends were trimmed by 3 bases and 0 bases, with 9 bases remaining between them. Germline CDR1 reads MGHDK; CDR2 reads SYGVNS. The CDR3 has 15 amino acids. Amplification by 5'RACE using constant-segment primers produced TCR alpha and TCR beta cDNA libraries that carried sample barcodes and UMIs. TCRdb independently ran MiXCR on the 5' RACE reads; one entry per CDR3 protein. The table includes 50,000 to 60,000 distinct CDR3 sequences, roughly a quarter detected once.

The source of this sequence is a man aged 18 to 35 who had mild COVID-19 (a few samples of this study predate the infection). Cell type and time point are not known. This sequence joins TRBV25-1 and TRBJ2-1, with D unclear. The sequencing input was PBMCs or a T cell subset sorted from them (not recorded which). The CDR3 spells CASSDDGFSYNEQFF. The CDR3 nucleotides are TGTGCCAGCAGTGACGACGGATTCTCCTACAATGAGCAGTTCTTC.